Listed below are T cell receptor beta chains from one sample, sequenced in a study of CD8 T cells in Susac syndrome. TCRdb re-called the immunoSEQ multiplex PCR reads with MiXCR, one entry per CDR3 protein. This table has 150,000 to 200,000 distinct CDR3 sequences, over 75% appearing once. What was sequenced was CD4+ T cells from PBMCs. These receptors were obtained from a human donor with Susac syndrome. Both conserved end residues are part of each CDR3. The D gene is left open where the match is weak. Not all rows give a size; the values are once, few, many and, for expanded clones, a class.

>TRBJ1-5|NA|NA|TRBV12-3/TRBV12-4
TGTGCCAGCAGGGGATTTGGGGTCGAGCCCCAGCATTTT
CASRGFGVEPQHF
>TRBJ2-1|NA|NA|TRBV28
TGTGCCAGCAGTTTATTCAGAAATTACAATGAGCAGTTCTTC
CASSLFRNYNEQFF
>TRBJ2-7|TRBD2|once|TRBV10-3
TGTGCCATCACAGCGGGGGAGCCCTACGAGCAGTACTTC
CAITAGEPYEQYF
>TRBJ1-5|NA|NA|TRBV7-8
TGTGCCAGCAGCTTAGTGGCGGGTAGCAATCAGCCCCAGCATTTT
CASSLVAGSNQPQHF
>TRBJ2-1|TRBD1|NA|TRBV5-1
TGCGCCAGCAGCCCAAGGACAGGGGGGGAGAGTGAGCAGTTCTTC
CASSPRTGGESEQFF
>TRBJ1-2|NA|NA|TRBV3-1
TGTGCCAGCAGCCGCATCCGCGAAGGAATCGGCTATGGCTACACCTTC
CASSRIREGIGYGYTF
>TRBJ1-5|NA|NA|TRBV20-1
TGCAGTGCTAGAGATCAGGGAGGTCAGCCCCAGCATTTT
CSARDQGGQPQHF
>TRBJ2-6|NA|NA|TRBV20-1
TGCAGTGCTAGAGCCGTTCCTGGGGCCAACGTCCTGACTTTC
CSARAVPGANVLTF
>TRBJ2-5|NA|NA|TRBV29-1
TGCAGCGTTGAAACCGAAGAGACCCAGTACTTC
CSVETEETQYF
>TRBJ2-6|NA|NA|TRBV2
TGTGCCAGCAGCCCAGTGGGGTTCTCTGGGGCCAACGTCCTGACTTTC
CASSPVGFSGANVLTF
>TRBJ1-4|TRBD1|NA|TRBV19
TGTGCCAGTAGTCCTTCGACAGGGGGCTTTGAAAAACTGTTTTTT
CASSPSTGGFEKLFF
>TRBJ2-5|TRBD2|NA|TRBV20-1
TGCAGTGCCAGGCGGCAACTAGCGGGGGCCATACAGAGGGAGACCCAGTACTTC
CSARRQLAGAIQRETQYF
>TRBJ1-1|NA|NA|TRBV4-1
TGCGCCAGCGGGCTGACAGTGAACACTGAAGCTTTCTTT
CASGLTVNTEAFF
>TRBJ2-6|NA|NA|TRBV11-2
TGTGCCAGCAGCTTATGGGGTACTGGGGCCAACGTCCTGACTTTC
CASSLWGTGANVLTF
>TRBJ2-7|NA|NA|TRBV28
TGTGCCAGCGGGATTTCCTACGAGCAGTACTTC
CASGISYEQYF
>TRBJ2-1|NA|once|TRBV7-3
TGTGCCAGCAGCTTAAGGGAGCATGAGCAGTTCTTC
CASSLREHEQFF
>TRBJ1-1|TRBD1|NA|TRBV7-6
TGTGCCAGCAGCTTAACTAGGGACAGGTTTCAAAACACTGAAGCTTTCTTT
CASSLTRDRFQNTEAFF
>TRBJ1-2|NA|NA|TRBV7-2
TGTGCCAGCAGCTTGGTGAGAGCAAACTATGGCTACACCTTC
CASSLVRANYGYTF
>TRBJ2-2|NA|NA|TRBV20-1
TGCAGTGCCAACAGGGAAACAAACACCGGGGAGCTGTTTTTT
CSANRETNTGELFF
>TRBJ2-2|NA|NA|TRBV25-1
TGTGCCAGCAGTGAACTGGTCGGACAGAACACCGGGGAGCTGTTTTTT
CASSELVGQNTGELFF
>TRBJ1-5|NA|NA|TRBV28
TGTGCCAGCAGTTTGGTTGGTGTGGATCAGCCCCAGCATTTT
CASSLVGVDQPQHF
>TRBJ1-1|NA|once|TRBV3-1
TGTGCCAGCAGCCAAGCTGGTGGGGCTGAAGCTTTCTTT
CASSQAGGAEAFF
>TRBJ1-5|NA|NA|TRBV2
TGTGCCAGCAACCCCTTGACAGATAGCAATCAGCCCCAGCATTTT
CASNPLTDSNQPQHF
>TRBJ2-7|NA|NA|TRBV24-1
TGTGCCACCAGTGATCCCGGGAGCTTCCCCTACGAGCAGTACTTC
CATSDPGSFPYEQYF
>TRBJ2-5|TRBD2|NA|TRBV9
TGTGCCAGCAGCGTGGGTATAGGGACTAGCGGAGAGACCCAGTACTTC
CASSVGIGTSGETQYF
>TRBJ2-6|NA|NA|TRBV6-1
TGTGCCAGCGCCCCGGGGTCTGGGGCCAACGTCCTGACTTTC
CASAPGSGANVLTF
>TRBJ2-7|NA|once|TRBV18
TGTGCCAGCTCCGAGGGGTCCACCTACGAGCAGTACTTC
CASSEGSTYEQYF
>TRBJ2-7|NA|NA|TRBV7-8
TGTGCCAGCAGCCCTGGGGGCCAGGACATCTACGAGCAGTACTTC
CASSPGGQDIYEQYF
>TRBJ1-1|TRBD1|NA|TRBV30
TGTGCCTGGAGAATCAGGGGGATCAACACTGAAGCTTTCTTT
CAWRIRGINTEAFF